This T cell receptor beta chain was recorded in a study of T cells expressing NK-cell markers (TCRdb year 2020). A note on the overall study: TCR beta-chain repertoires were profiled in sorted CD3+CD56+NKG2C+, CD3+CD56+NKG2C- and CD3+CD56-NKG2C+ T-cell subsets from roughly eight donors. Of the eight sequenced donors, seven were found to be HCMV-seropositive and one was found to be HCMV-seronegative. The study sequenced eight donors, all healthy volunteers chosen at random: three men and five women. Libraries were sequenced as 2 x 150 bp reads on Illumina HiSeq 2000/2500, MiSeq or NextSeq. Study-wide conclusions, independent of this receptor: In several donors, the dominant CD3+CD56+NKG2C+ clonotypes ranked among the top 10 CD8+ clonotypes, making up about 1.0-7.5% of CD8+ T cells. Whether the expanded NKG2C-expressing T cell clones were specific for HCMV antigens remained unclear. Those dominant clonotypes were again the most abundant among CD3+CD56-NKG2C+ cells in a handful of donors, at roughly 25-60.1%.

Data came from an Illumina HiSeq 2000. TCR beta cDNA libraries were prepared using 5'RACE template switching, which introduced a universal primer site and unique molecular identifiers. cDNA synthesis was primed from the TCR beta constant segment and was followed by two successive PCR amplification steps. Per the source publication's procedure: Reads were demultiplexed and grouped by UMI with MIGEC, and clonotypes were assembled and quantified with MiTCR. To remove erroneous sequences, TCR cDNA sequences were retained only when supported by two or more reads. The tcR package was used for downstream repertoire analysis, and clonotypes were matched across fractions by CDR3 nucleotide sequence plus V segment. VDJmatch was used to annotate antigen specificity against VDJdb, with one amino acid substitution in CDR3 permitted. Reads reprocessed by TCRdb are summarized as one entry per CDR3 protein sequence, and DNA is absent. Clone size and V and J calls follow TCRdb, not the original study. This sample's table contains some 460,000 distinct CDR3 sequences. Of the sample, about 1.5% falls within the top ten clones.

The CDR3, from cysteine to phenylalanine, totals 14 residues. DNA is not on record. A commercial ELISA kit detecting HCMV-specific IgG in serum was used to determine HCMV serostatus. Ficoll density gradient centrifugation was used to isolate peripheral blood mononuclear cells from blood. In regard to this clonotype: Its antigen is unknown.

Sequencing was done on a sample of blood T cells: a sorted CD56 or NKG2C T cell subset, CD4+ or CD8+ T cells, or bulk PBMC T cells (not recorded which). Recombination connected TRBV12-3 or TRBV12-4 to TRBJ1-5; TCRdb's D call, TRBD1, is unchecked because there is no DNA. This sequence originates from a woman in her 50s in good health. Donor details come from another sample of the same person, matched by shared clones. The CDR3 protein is CASTIQGTDQPQHF.